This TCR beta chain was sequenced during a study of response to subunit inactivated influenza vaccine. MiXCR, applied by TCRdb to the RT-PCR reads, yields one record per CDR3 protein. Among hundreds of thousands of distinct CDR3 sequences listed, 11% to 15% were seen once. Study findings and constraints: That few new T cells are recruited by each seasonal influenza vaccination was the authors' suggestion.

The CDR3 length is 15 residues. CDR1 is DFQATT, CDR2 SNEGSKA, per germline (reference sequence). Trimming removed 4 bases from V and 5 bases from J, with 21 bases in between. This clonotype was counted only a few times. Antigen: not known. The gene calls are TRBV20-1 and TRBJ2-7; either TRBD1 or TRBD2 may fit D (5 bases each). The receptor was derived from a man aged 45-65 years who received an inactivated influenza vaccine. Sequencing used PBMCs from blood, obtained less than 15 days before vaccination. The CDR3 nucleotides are TGCAGTGCTATACACCCGGGACGATCGATGCACGAGCAGTACTTC. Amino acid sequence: CSAIHPGRSMHEQYF.